One sample yielded the 7 T cell receptor beta chains listed below, sequenced in a study of CD8 T cells in ankylosing spondylitis. In TCRdb, the 5' RACE reads were re-called with MiXCR into one record per CDR3 protein. The sample holds more than 20,000 distinct CDR3 sequences; under 15% are singletons and the top ten take less than 35%. Sequenced input: blood. These receptors originate from a male donor with ankylosing spondylitis or in good health (not recorded which).

This chain joins TRBV7-9 and TRBJ2-1, with 10 positions matching TRBD2. Germline V CDR1 and CDR2: SEHNR, FQNEAQ (reference sequence). The J segment lost 8 bases and the V segment lost 3 bases, leaving 10 bases of the junction unmatched. This CDR3 contains 16 residues. The CDR3 region has the DNA TGTGCCAGCAGCTTTTATGGCACTAGCGGGAAAGATGAGCAGTTCTTC. It specifies CASSFYGTSGKDEQFF. The full variable domain, its missing parts supplied by reference TRBV7-9 and TRBJ2-1, is DTGVSQNPRHKITKRGQNVTFRCDPISEHNRLYWYRQTLGQGPEFLTYFQNEAQLEKSRLLSDRFSAERPKGSFSTLEIQRTEQGDSAMYLCASSFYGTSGKDEQFFGPGTRLTVL.

This chain uses TRBV28 with TRBJ2-2, with D unresolved. This CDR3 region has 13 residues. Germline CDR1 MDHEN, CDR2 SYDVKM. The V end lost 4 bases, the J end lost 4 bases, and 7 bases lay between the germline ends. The CDR3 sequence is CASSSPSTGELFF. The CDR3 nucleotides read TGTGCCAGCAGTTCTCCAAGCACCGGGGAGCTGTTTTTT.

The sample holds many counts of this clonotype. The chain has TRBV28 and TRBJ1-1, with TRBD1 as a possible D gene (5 bases). Trimming left V 7 bases short and J 4 bases short, with 22 bases between. CDR1 MDHEN and CDR2 SYDVKM come from the germline V gene. The CDR3 is 16 residues long. The CDR3 DNA reads as TGTGCCAGCATCGAGCCGGGGCGCATTATTAGCACTGAAGCTTTCTTT. It translates to CASIEPGRIISTEAFF.

This clonotype was recorded at least ten times. The chain has TRBV6-2 or TRBV6-3 and TRBJ2-1; no reliable D call. From germline, CDR1 is MNHEY and CDR2 SVGEGT. The CDR3 is 12 residues long. The germline V and J ends were trimmed by 10 bases and 0 bases, with 7 bases remaining between them. DNA of the CDR3: TGTGCCACCACGACCTCCTACAATGAGCAGTTCTTC. This sequence encodes CATTTSYNEQFF.

This clonotype was counted a few times. V is TRBV18 and J is TRBJ1-4; D might be TRBD1 (5 bases). Germline V gives CDR1 KGHSH, CDR2 LQKENI. Trimming stripped 2 bases from V and 2 bases from J, with 6 bases between. There are 14 residues in the CDR3. CDR3 residues: CASSPRQTNEKLFF. The CDR3 nucleotides read TGTGCCAGCTCACCAAGACAGACTAATGAAAAACTGTTTTTT. Full variable domain (outside the CDR3, taken from reference TRBV18 and TRBJ1-4): NAGVMQNPRHLVRRRGQEARLRCSPMKGHSHVYWYRQLPEEGLKFMVYLQKENIIDESGMPKERFSAEFPKEGPSILRIQQVVRGDSAAYFCASSPRQTNEKLFFGSGTQLSVL.

This clonotype has more than one count but fewer than ten. The chain links TRBV20-1 to TRBJ2-5, with TRBD2 matching over 12 bases. With V trimmed by 1 base and J by 5 bases, 11 bases remained unmatched. The V gene's germline CDR1 is DFQATT and CDR2 SNEGSKA (reference sequence). CDR3 size: 17 residues. The CDR3 region has the DNA TGCAGTGCTAGAGGGGCTAGCGGGAGGGCCCGTAGTGAGACCCAGTACTTC. The encoded protein is CSARGASGRARSETQYF.

The chain couples TRBV7-2 to TRBJ2-3; 7 positions agree with TRBD2. The CDR3 spans 15 residues. V was pared by 3 bases and J by 0 bases, with 3 bases of the junction left unmatched. Germline V gene lookup returns CDR1 SGHTA and CDR2 FQGNSA. The CDR3: CASSFRRGSTDTQYF. The DNA for the CDR3 is TGTGCCAGCAGCTTTAGGCGGGGGAGCACAGATACGCAGTATTTT.